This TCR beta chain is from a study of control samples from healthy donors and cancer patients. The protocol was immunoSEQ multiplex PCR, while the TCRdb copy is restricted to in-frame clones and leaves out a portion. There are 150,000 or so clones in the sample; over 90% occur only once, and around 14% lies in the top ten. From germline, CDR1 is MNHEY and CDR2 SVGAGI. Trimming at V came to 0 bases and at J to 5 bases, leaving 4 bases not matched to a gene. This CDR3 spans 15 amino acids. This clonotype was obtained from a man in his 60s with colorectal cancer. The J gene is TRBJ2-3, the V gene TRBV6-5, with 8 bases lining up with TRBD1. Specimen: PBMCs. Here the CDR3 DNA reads TGTGCCAGCAGTTACTCGAGACAGGGGTTAGATACGCAGTATTTT. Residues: CASSYSRQGLDTQYF.